The 27 T cell receptor beta chains below were found in one sample sequenced in a study of blood T cell repertoires in COVID-19. Profiled with immunoSEQ multiplex PCR; TCRdb holds only in-frame clones, not every one. The table records approximately 180,000 clones, approximately 80% of them present only once. The sequenced sample consisted of peripheral blood. The receptors were sampled from a woman aged 40 to 50 with COVID-19, enrolled during active disease.

This sequence joins TRBV3-1 (or the pseudogene TRBV3-2) and TRBJ2-7; 8 positions match TRBD2. CDR3 length: 16 amino acids. Looked up from germline, CDR1 is LGHDT and CDR2 is YNNKEL (reference sequence). The ends lost 5 bases at V and 4 bases at J; junction bases unmatched: 13. CDR3 sequence: CASSGTRDRGEYEQYF. CDR3 bases: TGTGCCAGCAGCGGGACTAGAGATAGGGGGGAATACGAGCAGTACTTC.

J is TRBJ2-5 and V is TRBV5-6; 7 bases fit TRBD2. V lost 0 bases, J lost 1 base, and 3 bases stayed unmatched. Germline CDR1 is SGHDT and CDR2 is YYEEEE. The length of the CDR3 is 15 residues. CDR3 nucleotides: TGTGCCAGCAGCTTGGGCGGGGGTTCCCAAGAGACCCAGTACTTC. It translates to CASSLGGGSQETQYF.

The chain is built from TRBV18 and TRBJ2-7, with 8 bases that match TRBD1. The CDR3 consists of 13 residues. Germline CDR1 is KGHSH and CDR2 is LQKENI. V dropped 4 bases and J dropped 4; count of bases not matched to a gene: 3. CDR3 in amino acids: CASSLGQGYEQYF. For the CDR3, the DNA is TGTGCCAGCTCACTCGGACAGGGTTACGAGCAGTACTTC. Full variable domain (remainder filled in from reference TRBV18 and TRBJ2-7): NAGVMQNPRHLVRRRGQEARLRCSPMKGHSHVYWYRQLPEEGLKFMVYLQKENIIDESGMPKERFSAEFPKEGPSILRIQQVVRGDSAAYFCASSLGQGYEQYFGPGTRLTVT.

This chain joins TRBV5-5 and TRBJ1-1; D is ambiguous. The V and J ends lost 5 bases and 5 bases respectively, with 13 bases between them. The CDR3 length is 13 residues. Germline CDR1 reads SGHKS; CDR2 reads YYEKEE (reference sequence). CDR3 nucleotide sequence: TGTGCCAGCAGATCTACAACGGGTACTGAAGCTTTCTTT. Its protein product is CASRSTTGTEAFF. Supplemented by reference TRBV5-5 and TRBJ1-1, the full variable domain reads DAGVTQSPTHLIKTRGQQVTLRCSPISGHKSVSWYQQVLGQGPQFIFQYYEKEERGRGNFPDRFSARQFPNYSSELNVNALLLGDSALYLCASRSTTGTEAFFGQGTRLTVV.

The V and J genes are TRBV24-1 and TRBJ1-5; tentative D call: TRBD1 (5 bases). The CDR3 has 15 residues. With 4 bases removed from V and 1 base from J, the gap between germline ends came to 10 bases. CDR1 is KGHDR and CDR2 is SFDVKD in the germline V gene. The CDR3 bases are TGTGCCACCAGTGAAACAGGACCGAGCAATCAGCCCCAGCATTTT. Protein product: CATSETGPSNQPQHF.

The J gene is TRBJ1-1, the V gene TRBV6-5, with 8 bases that match TRBD1. Germline V gives CDR1 MNHEY, CDR2 SVGAGI. The CDR3 has 15 amino acids. V gave up 2 bases and J gave up 4 bases; unmatched junction bases: 6. CDR3 protein: CASSYIQGASTEAFF. DNA for the CDR3: TGTGCCAGCAGTTACATCCAGGGGGCGAGCACTGAAGCTTTCTTT.

V gene TRBV15 combines with J gene TRBJ2-1; 9 nucleotides match TRBD2. Germline loops: CDR1 LNHNV, CDR2 YYDKDF (reference sequence). The CDR3 has 18 residues. V dropped 2 bases and J dropped 2; count of bases not matched to a gene: 10. DNA for the CDR3: TGTGCCACCAGCAGACTCCCAGCGGGACTAGCTGCCTACAATGAGCAGTTCTTC. Encoded protein: CATSRLPAGLAAYNEQFF.

This chain uses TRBV9 with TRBJ2-5, with 8 bases matching TRBD2. Unmatched junction bases numbered 6, after V lost 1 base and J lost 4 bases. Germline V gene data show CDR1 as SGDLS and CDR2 as YYNGEE. This CDR3 contains 15 residues. The chain's CDR3 is CASSVLSGSAETQYF. CDR3 in DNA: TGTGCCAGCAGCGTACTGAGCGGGAGCGCAGAGACCCAGTACTTC.

The chain is built from TRBV5-6 and TRBJ1-2, with D tentatively TRBD1 (5 bases). The ends were cut back, 4 bases at V and 8 bases at J, with 12 bases in the middle. CDR1 SGHDT and CDR2 YYEEEE come from the germline V gene. This CDR3 is built from 12 residues. The CDR3 reads CASSPGTRGYTF. The CDR3 nucleotides read TGTGCCAGCAGCCCCGGGACTCGAGGCTACACCTTC.

In this sample, this clone turned up once. This CDR3 reads CASSAGTSAGGYEQYF. CDR3 bases: TGCGCCAGCAGTGCCGGGACTAGCGCTGGCGGGTACGAGCAGTACTTC. V is TRBV10-1 and J is TRBJ2-7; 10 bases line up with TRBD2. Germline V CDR1 and CDR2: WNHNN, SYGVQD (reference sequence). The CDR3 has 16 residues. J gave up 4 bases and V 4 bases, and 10 bases lay outside the gene matches.

The gene calls are TRBV7-3 and TRBJ1-2, with unresolved D. Germline CDR1 is SGHTA and CDR2 is FQGTGA. The CDR3 loop spans 13 amino acids. The germline V and J ends were trimmed by 4 bases and 4 bases, with 10 bases remaining between them. CDR3 sequence reads: CASSSRSGYGYTF. The CDR3 DNA reads TGTGCCAGCAGCTCCCGTTCGGGCTATGGCTACACCTTC.

This rearrangement joins TRBV29-1 to TRBJ2-3; 7 bases agree with TRBD2. Germline values: CDR1 SQVTM, CDR2 ANQGSEA. The CDR3 contains 13 residues. V lost 6 bases and J lost 5; bases outside the gene matches: 8. The CDR3 bases are TGCAGCGTCCGGGACTACTTGAAAGATACGCAGTATTTT. Translated: CSVRDYLKDTQYF.

The J gene is TRBJ2-1, the V gene TRBV9; D gene uncertain. This CDR3 spans 11 amino acids. V was cut by 3 bases and J by 6 bases, with 4 bases left in between. From germline, CDR1 is SGDLS and CDR2 YYNGEE. The DNA for the CDR3 is TGTGCCAGCAGCGACTCCAATGAGCAGTTCTTC. It specifies CASSDSNEQFF.

Comment on this clone: This same CDR3 is encoded by further DNA sequences in the sample. The V call is TRBV28, the J call TRBJ2-1; 14 bases are a match to TRBD2. The V gene end was trimmed by 5 bases and the J gene end by 6 bases; junction bases not matched to a gene: 3. The CDR3 totals 15 residues. Germline V gene data show CDR1 as MDHEN and CDR2 as SYDVKM. CDR3 coding DNA: TGTGCCAGCAGTGAGACTAGCGGGAGGGGCAATGAGCAGTTCTTC. It specifies CASSETSGRGNEQFF.

V and J are TRBV10-3 and TRBJ2-3; TRBD1 matches at 9 bases. V trimming: 6 bases; J trimming: 2 bases; junction bases outside the gene matches: 12. The CDR3 runs to 17 residues. The germline V gene encodes CDR1 ENHRY and CDR2 SYGVKD. The CDR3 region is CAISLVQDRGVTDTQYF. In DNA form, the CDR3 reads TGTGCCATCAGCCTAGTTCAGGACAGGGGAGTCACAGATACGCAGTATTTT.

The chain joins TRBV5-8 to TRBJ1-1, with D unresolved. V shed 4 bases and J shed 6 bases, with 10 bases lying between them. Germline lookup yields CDR1 SGHTS and CDR2 YDEGEE. The CDR3 consists of 12 residues. In nucleotides, the CDR3 is TGTGCCAGCAGCCACCCCGAGGCTGAAGCTTTCTTT. Its protein product is CASSHPEAEAFF.

The chain is built from TRBV6-4 and TRBJ2-7; D might be TRBD2 (6 bases). The CDR3 is made up of 14 amino acids. Trimming removed 2 bases at V and 2 bases at J, with 10 bases between. Germline loops: CDR1 MRHNA, CDR2 SNTAGT. CDR3 nucleotide sequence: TGTGCCAGCAGTGACACGGGGGAGGCCTACGAGCAGTACTTC. Residues: CASSDTGEAYEQYF.

The genes are TRBV24-1 and TRBJ1-5, with TRBD1 matching over 7 bases. J lost 3 bases, V lost 3 bases, and 7 bases had no gene match. This CDR3 has 16 residues. Germline V gives CDR1 KGHDR, CDR2 SFDVKD. CDR3 loop: CATSDVRQGDNQPQHF. CDR3 coding DNA: TGTGCCACCAGTGATGTCCGACAGGGAGACAATCAGCCCCAGCATTTT.

This clone occurred once. This chain links TRBV2 with TRBJ2-3, with 9 bases identical to TRBD1. Trimming cost V 4 bases and J 4 bases; bases outside gene matches: 6. The CDR3 runs to 15 residues. CDR1 and CDR2 from the germline V gene are SNHLY and FYNNEI. DNA for the CDR3: TGTGCCAGCAGTGCAACAGGGGGCCGGGCAGATACGCAGTATTTT. Translated, it gives CASSATGGRADTQYF.

This clone appeared a single time. The genes are TRBV5-5 and TRBJ2-7, with a possible D match to TRBD2 (5 bases). In germline, CDR1 is SGHKS, CDR2 YYEKEE (reference sequence). V was clipped by 4 bases and J by 2 bases, with 10 bases between them. This CDR3 is built from 13 residues. The CDR3 reads CASSKDGTYEQYF. The CDR3 DNA reads TGTGCCAGCAGCAAGGACGGGACCTACGAGCAGTACTTC.

In DNA, the CDR3 is TGTGCCAGCAGCCAGCTGGACAGGGGAGTCGCAGGCTACACCTTC. Protein product: CASSQLDRGVAGYTF. The chain employs TRBV4-2 and TRBJ1-2; 9 bases fit TRBD1. CDR1 LGHNA and CDR2 YNFKEQ come from the germline V gene. The CDR3 length is 15 residues. Trimming took 3 bases from V and 8 from J; bases not matched to a gene: 10.

The chain couples TRBV7-2 to TRBJ1-2; 11 nucleotides agree with TRBD1. Germline CDR1 and CDR2: SGHTA and FQGNSA. The CDR3 covers 17 residues. J gave up 6 bases and V 2 bases, and 11 bases lay outside the gene matches. The CDR3 nucleotides read TGTGCCAGCAGCTTAAAGGACAGGGGGCTCTCAGGGGATGGCTACACCTTC. It yields the protein CASSLKDRGLSGDGYTF.

The chain couples TRBV5-1 to TRBJ1-1, with 8 bases matching TRBD1. Trimming cost V 0 bases and J 4 bases; bases outside gene matches: 5. CDR1 SGHRS and CDR2 YFSETQ come from the germline V gene. CDR3 length equals 15 residues. The CDR3 bases are TGCGCCAGCAGCTTGGCCCAGACAGGGGCCACTGAAGCTTTCTTT. Translating gives CASSLAQTGATEAFF.

The rearrangement joins TRBV10-2 to TRBJ2-2; TRBD1 matches 10 bases. Trimming removed 6 bases from V and 3 bases from J; junction bases left unmatched: 4. CDR3 length equals 15 residues. Germline CDR1 WSHSY, CDR2 SAAADI. CDR3 region: CASSPGTGDTGELFF. The CDR3 nucleotides are TGCGCCAGCAGCCCCGGGACAGGGGACACCGGGGAGCTGTTTTTT.

This chain uses TRBV14 with TRBJ2-7, with TRBD2 identical over 7 bases. The CDR3 totals 18 residues. Per germline, CDR1 SGHDN and CDR2 FVKESK. V shed 8 bases and J 4 bases; nucleotides not matched to a gene: 23. CDR3: CASRDEMKPGPAGYEQYF. CDR3 nucleotide sequence: TGTGCCAGCCGAGATGAAATGAAGCCGGGACCAGCGGGGTACGAGCAGTACTTC.

The rearrangement joins TRBV2 to TRBJ1-3; D not resolved. The CDR3 has 14 residues. Between the trimmed V and J ends, which lost 4 bases and 0 bases, there was a span of 7 bases. Germline V lookup: CDR1 SNHLY, CDR2 FYNNEI. DNA for the CDR3: TGTGCCAGCAGTGTAAAAATCTCTGGAAACACCATATATTTT. Its translation: CASSVKISGNTIYF.

V usage is TRBV3-1 (or the pseudogene TRBV3-2) and J usage is TRBJ1-1; possibly TRBD1 for D (5 bases). Between the trimmed V and J ends, which lost 5 bases and 5 bases, there was a span of 15 bases. The germline CDR1 and CDR2 sequences are LGHDT and YNNKEL (reference sequence). This CDR3 has 14 residues. Written as DNA, the CDR3 is TGTGCCAGCAGCGCCAGGGCCACGAGGACTGAAGCTTTCTTT. It is translated as CASSARATRTEAFF.